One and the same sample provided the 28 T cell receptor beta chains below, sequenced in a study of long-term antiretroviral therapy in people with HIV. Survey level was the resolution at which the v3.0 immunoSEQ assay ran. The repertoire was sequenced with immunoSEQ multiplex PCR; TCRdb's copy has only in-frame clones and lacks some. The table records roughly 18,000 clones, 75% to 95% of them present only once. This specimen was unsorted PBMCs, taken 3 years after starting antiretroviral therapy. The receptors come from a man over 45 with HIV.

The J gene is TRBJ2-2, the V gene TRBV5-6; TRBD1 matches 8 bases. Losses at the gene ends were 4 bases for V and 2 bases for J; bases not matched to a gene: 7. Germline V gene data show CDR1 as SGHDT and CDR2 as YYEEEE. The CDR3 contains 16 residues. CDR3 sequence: CASSPRDRLNTGELFF. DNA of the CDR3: TGTGCCAGCAGCCCCCGGGACAGGCTTAACACCGGGGAGCTGTTTTTT.

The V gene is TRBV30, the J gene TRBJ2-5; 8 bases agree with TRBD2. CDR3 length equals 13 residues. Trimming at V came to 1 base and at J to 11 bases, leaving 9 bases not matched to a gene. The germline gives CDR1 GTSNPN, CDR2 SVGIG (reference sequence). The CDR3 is CAWSDGGAGEQYF. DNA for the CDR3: TGTGCCTGGAGTGACGGGGGGGCTGGAGAGCAGTACTTC. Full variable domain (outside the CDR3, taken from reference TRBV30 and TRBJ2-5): SQTIHQWPATLVQPVGSPLSLECTVEGTSNPNLYWYRQAAGRGLQLLFYSVGIGQISSEVPQNLSASRPQDRQFILSSKKLLLSDSGFYLCAWSDGGAGEQYFGPGTRLLVL.

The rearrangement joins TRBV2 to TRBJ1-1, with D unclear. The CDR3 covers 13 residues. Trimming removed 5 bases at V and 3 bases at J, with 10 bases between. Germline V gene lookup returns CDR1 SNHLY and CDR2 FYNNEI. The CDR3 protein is CASSFNIDTEAFF. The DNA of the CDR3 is TGTGCCAGCAGTTTTAATATTGACACTGAAGCTTTCTTT.

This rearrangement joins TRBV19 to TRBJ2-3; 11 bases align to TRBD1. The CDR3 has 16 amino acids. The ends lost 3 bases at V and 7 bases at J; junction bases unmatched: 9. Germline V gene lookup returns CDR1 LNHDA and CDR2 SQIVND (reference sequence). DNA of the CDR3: TGTGCCAGTAGTATCGGCGGGACAGGGGGGTTGAATACGCAGTATTTT. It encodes CASSIGGTGGLNTQYF.

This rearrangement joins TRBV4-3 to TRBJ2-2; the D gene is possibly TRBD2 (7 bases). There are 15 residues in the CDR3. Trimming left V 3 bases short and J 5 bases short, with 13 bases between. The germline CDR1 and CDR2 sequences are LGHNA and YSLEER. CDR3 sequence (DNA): TGCGCCAGCAGCCAGGAGGGGGGGCATACCGGGGAGCTGTTTTTT. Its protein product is CASSQEGGHTGELFF.

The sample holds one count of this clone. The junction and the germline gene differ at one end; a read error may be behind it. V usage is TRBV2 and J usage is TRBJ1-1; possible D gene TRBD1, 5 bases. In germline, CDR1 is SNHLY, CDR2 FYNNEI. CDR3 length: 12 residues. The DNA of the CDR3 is TGTGCCACCAGTGGGGCCGGCCGGAGAGCTTTCTTT. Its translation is CATSGAGRRAFF.

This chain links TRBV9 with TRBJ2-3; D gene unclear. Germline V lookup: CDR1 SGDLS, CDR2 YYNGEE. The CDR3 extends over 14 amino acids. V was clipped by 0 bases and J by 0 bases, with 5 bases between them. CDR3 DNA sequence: TGTGCCAGCAGCGTAGCCGACAGCACAGATACGCAGTATTTT. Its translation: CASSVADSTDTQYF.

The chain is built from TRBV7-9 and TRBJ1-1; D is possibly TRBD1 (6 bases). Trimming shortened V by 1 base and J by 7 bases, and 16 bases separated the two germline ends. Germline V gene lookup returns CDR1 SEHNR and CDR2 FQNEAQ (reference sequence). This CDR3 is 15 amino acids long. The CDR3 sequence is CASSLVPRGRGEAFF. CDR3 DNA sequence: TGTGCCAGCAGCTTAGTCCCCAGGGGCAGGGGTGAAGCTTTCTTT.

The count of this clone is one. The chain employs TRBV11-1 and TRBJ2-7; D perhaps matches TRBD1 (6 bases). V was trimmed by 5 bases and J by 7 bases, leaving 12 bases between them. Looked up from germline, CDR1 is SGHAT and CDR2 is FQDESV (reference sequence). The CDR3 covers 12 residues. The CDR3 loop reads CASSLVRGEQYF. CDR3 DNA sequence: TGTGCCAGCAGCCTCGTGAGGGGGGAGCAGTACTTC.

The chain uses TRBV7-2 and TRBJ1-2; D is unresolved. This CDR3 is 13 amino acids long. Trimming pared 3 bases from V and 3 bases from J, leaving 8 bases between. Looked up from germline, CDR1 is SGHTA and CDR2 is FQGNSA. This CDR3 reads CASSFPSDYGYTF. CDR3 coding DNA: TGTGCCAGCAGCTTTCCCTCCGACTATGGCTACACCTTC.

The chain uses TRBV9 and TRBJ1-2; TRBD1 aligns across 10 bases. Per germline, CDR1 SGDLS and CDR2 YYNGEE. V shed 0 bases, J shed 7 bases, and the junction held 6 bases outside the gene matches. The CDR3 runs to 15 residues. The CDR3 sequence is CASSVALTGGPGYTF. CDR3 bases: TGTGCCAGCAGCGTAGCCCTGACAGGGGGCCCTGGCTACACCTTC. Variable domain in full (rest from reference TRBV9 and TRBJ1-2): DSGVTQTPKHLITATGQRVTLRCSPRSGDLSVYWYQQSLDQGLQFLIQYYNGEERAKGNILERFSAQQFPDLHSELNLSSLELGDSALYFCASSVALTGGPGYTFGSGTRLTVV.

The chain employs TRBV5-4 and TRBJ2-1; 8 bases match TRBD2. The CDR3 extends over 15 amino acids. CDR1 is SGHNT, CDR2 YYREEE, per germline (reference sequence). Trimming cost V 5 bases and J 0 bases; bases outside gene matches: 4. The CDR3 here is CASRAGAPSYNEQFF. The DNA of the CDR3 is TGTGCCAGCAGAGCGGGGGCCCCCTCCTACAATGAGCAGTTCTTC.

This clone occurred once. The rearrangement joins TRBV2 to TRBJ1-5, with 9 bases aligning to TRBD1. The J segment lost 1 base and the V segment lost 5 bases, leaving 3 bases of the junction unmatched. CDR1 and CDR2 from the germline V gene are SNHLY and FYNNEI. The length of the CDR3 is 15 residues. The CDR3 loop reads CASSRGQGSNQPQHF. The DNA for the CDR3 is TGTGCCAGCAGTCGCGGACAGGGGAGCAATCAGCCCCAGCATTTT.

The CDR3 region is CAWLDGVWGYTF. CDR3 nucleotide sequence: TGTGCCTGGCTTGACGGAGTTTGGGGCTACACCTTC. The chain joins TRBV30 to TRBJ1-2; D unclear. Trimming took 5 bases from V and 8 from J, leaving 15 bases between them. Germline lookup yields CDR1 GTSNPN and CDR2 SVGIG (reference sequence). The CDR3 consists of 12 residues.

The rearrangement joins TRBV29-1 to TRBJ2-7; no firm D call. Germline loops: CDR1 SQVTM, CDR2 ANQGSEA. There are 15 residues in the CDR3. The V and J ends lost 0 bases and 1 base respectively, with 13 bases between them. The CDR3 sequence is CSVEDLSVGSYEQYF. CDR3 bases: TGCAGCGTTGAAGATCTCTCGGTCGGTTCCTACGAGCAGTACTTC.

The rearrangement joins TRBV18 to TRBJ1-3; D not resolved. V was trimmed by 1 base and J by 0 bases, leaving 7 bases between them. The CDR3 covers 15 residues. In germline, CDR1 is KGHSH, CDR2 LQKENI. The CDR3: CASSPQPASGNTIYF. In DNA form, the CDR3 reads TGTGCCAGCTCACCACAGCCCGCCTCTGGAAACACCATATATTTT.

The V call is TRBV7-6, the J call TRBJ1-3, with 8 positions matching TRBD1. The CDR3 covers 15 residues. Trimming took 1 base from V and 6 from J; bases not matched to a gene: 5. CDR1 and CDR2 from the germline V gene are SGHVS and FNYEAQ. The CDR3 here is CASSLGTGLENTIYF. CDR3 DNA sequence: TGTGCCAGCAGCTTAGGGACAGGGTTGGAAAACACCATATATTTT.

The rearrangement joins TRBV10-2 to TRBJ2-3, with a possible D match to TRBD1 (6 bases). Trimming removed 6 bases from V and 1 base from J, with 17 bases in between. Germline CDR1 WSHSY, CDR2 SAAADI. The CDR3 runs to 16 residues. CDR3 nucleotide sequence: TGCGCCAGCAGACCCTCAGCCACAGGGCGCACAGATACGCAGTATTTT. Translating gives CASRPSATGRTDTQYF.

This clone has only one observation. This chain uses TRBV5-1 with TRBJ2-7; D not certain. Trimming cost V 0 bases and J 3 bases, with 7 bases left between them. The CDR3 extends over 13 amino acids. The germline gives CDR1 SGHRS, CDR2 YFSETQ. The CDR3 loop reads CASSLEVGYEQYF. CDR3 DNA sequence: TGCGCCAGCAGCTTGGAGGTGGGCTACGAGCAGTACTTC.

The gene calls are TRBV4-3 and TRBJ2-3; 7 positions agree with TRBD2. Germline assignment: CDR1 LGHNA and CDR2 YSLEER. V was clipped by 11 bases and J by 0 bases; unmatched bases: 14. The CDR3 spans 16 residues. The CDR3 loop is CARMGGTGGSTDTQYF. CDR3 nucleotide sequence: TGCGCCCGAATGGGGGGAACGGGGGGAAGCACAGATACGCAGTATTTT.

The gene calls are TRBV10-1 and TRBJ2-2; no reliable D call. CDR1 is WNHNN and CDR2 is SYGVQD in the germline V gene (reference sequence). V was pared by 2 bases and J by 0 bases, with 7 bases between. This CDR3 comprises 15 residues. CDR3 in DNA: TGCGCCAGCAGTGAGAGGACGGCGAACACCGGGGAGCTGTTTTTT. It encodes CASSERTANTGELFF.

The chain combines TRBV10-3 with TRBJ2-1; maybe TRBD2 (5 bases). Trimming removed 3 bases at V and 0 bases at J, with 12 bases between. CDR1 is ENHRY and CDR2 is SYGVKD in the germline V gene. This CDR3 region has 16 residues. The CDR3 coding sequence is TGTGCCATCAGTGATGAGGGCCTCAGCTCCTACAATGAGCAGTTCTTC. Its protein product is CAISDEGLSSYNEQFF.

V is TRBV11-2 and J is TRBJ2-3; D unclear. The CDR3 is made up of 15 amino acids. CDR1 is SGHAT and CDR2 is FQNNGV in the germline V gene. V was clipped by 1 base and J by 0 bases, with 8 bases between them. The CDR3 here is CASSLAGVSTDTQYF. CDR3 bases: TGTGCCAGCAGCTTAGCTGGGGTTAGCACAGATACGCAGTATTTT.

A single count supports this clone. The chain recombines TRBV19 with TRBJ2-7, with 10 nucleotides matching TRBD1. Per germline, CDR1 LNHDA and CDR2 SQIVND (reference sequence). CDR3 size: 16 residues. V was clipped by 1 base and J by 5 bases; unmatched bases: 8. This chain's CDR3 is CASSIGAGQGVDEQYF. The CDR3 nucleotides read TGTGCCAGTAGTATAGGGGCCGGACAGGGGGTCGACGAGCAGTACTTC.

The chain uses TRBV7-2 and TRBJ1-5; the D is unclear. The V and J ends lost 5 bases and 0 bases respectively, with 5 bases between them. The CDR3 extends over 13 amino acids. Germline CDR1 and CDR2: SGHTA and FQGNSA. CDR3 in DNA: TGTGCCAGCAGCCCTAGTAGCAATCAGCCCCAGCATTTT. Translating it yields CASSPSSNQPQHF.

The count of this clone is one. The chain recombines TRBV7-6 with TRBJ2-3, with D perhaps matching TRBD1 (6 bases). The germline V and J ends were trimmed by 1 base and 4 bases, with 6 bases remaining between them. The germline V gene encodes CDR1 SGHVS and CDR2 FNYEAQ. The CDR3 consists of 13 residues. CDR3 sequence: CASSLEGADTQYF. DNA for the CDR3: TGTGCCAGCAGCTTAGAGGGGGCAGATACGCAGTATTTT.

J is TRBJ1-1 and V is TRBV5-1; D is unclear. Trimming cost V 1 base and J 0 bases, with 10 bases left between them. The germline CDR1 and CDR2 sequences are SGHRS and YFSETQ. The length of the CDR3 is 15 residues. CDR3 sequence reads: CASSLNGGMNTEAFF. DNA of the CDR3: TGCGCCAGCAGCTTGAACGGAGGGATGAACACTGAAGCTTTCTTT.

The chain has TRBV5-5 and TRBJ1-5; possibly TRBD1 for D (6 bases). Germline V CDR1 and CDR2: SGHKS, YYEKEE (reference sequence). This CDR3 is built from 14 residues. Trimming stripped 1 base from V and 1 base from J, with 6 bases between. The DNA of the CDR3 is TGTGCCAGCAGCTTGACAGGGAGCAATCAGCCCCAGCATTTT. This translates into CASSLTGSNQPQHF.